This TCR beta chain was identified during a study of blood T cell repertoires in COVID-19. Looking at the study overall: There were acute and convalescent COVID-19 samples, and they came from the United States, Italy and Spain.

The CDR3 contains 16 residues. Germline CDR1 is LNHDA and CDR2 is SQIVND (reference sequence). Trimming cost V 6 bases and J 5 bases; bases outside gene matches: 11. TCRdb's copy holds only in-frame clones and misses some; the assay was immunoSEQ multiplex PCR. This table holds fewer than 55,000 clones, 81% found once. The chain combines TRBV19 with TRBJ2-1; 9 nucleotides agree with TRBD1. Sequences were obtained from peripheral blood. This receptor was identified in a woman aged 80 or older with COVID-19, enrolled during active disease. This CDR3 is CASSVGAGTGNNEQFF. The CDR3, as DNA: TGTGCCAGTAGCGTCGGGGCCGGGACAGGGAACAATGAGCAGTTCTTC.